The TCR beta chain described here comes from a study of technical replicates of blood from a handful of donors. J was trimmed by 1 base and V by 4 bases; bases with no gene match: 5. Germline CDR1 reads SGHRS; CDR2 reads YFSETQ. There are 15 residues in the CDR3. TCRdb's table, derived via immunoSEQ multiplex PCR, lists solely in-frame clones and lacks some. Of some 69,000 clones in the sample, 75% to 90% were seen once. J is TRBJ2-1 and V is TRBV5-1; 7 positions agree with TRBD1. This TCR was recovered from a human donor in good health. Some clones in this sample may be carry-over from other donors' samples. The sample comprised PBMCs. The chain's CDR3 is CASSIDRASYNEQFF. CDR3 bases: TGCGCCAGCAGCATCGACAGGGCTTCCTACAATGAGCAGTTCTTC.